This T cell receptor (beta chain) was captured by sequencing in a study of molecular identifiers for immune sequencing clone quantification. Study overall: For replicates, RNA isolated from around 20,000 or 99,000 naive CD8 cells was divided into five portions, of which four were sequenced. Overall study findings and caveats: Naive cells had under 1% of molecules in clones above 20 RNA copies, effectors over 98%.

TCRdb reprocessed the PCR reads with MiXCR, giving one entry per CDR3 protein. The sample shows more than 550,000 distinct CDR3 sequences, 25% of them seen only once. V shed 9 bases and J shed 4 bases, with 18 bases lying between them. The germline gives CDR1 MNHEY, CDR2 SVGEGT. The CDR3 sequence is 14 residues long. Between about 19,000 and 1,100,000 sorted cells, with 10%, 30% or 50% RNA, yielded naive CD8 libraries. Based on a CD8+CD4-CCR7+CD45RA+ profile, naive CD8 T cells were sorted. Note on this clonotype: Its antigen is still unknown.

The source material was naive CD8+ T cells from blood, with Jurkat cell RNA spiked in. Sample subset: FACS-sorted CD8+CD4-CCR7+CD45RA+ naive T cells. The rearrangement joins TRBV6-2 or TRBV6-3 to TRBJ1-2, with D tentatively TRBD1 (5 bases). The receptor comes from a human donor in good health. Some libraries in this study had Jurkat cell RNA spiked in. In nucleotides, the CDR3 is TGTGCCAGTGAAGCCCGGGGGGAACTCTATGGCTACACCTTC. It specifies CASEARGELYGYTF.